This T cell receptor beta chain was recovered during a study of blood T cells in healthy people across ages. The CDR3 is made up of 14 amino acids. Germline lookup yields CDR1 MNHNS and CDR2 SASEGT. V lost 5 bases and J 7 bases, leaving 17 bases between the germline ends. Using a J-beta primer mix together with a sample-barcoded 5' primer, a second PCR was run for roughly 6 to 12 cycles. TCRdb recomputed calls from the 5' RACE reads with MiXCR, one row per CDR3 protein. This sample has more than 700,000 distinct CDR3 sequences, with roughly 53% found just once. Every donor contributed 7.5 to 10 milliliters of peripheral blood by blood draw.

This TCR derives from a man aged 80 or over in good health. Sequenced input: blood. The chain employs TRBV6-1 and TRBJ1-1; perhaps TRBD1 as D (5 bases). CDR3 nucleotide sequence: TGTGCCAGCAGTCCAGGGTCGGTGTTTAATGAAGCTTTCTTT. Encoded protein: CASSPGSVFNEAFF.